This passage covers 8 T cell receptor beta chains from one sample sequenced in a study of Tregs in tolerant kidney transplant recipients. Sequencing was performed with immunoSEQ multiplex PCR; in TCRdb, only in-frame clones are kept and a portion is missing. The table has some 68,000 clones, roughly 84% seen once. Specimen: CD4+ T cells from blood. These TCRs come from a human donor in good health.

This sequence joins TRBV7-6 and TRBJ1-1; D not certain. The CDR3 length is 13 residues. From germline, CDR1 is SGHVS and CDR2 FNYEAQ. Trimming stripped 5 bases from V and 9 bases from J, with 16 bases between. This CDR3 is CASSAGSPSQAFF. The CDR3 DNA reads TGTGCCAGCAGCGCTGGGTCGCCAAGTCAAGCTTTCTTT.

The chain couples TRBV14 to TRBJ2-2; D remains ambiguous. Germline values: CDR1 SGHDN, CDR2 FVKESK. V was clipped by 4 bases and J by 4 bases, with 10 bases between them. This CDR3 comprises 14 residues. CDR3 sequence (DNA): TGTGCCAGCAGCCCACTCTCGATCACCGGGGAGCTGTTTTTT. Its translation: CASSPLSITGELFF.

V and J are TRBV25-1 and TRBJ1-1; D is uncertain. Between the trimmed V and J ends, which lost 5 bases and 8 bases, there was a span of 12 bases. The germline V gene has CDR1 MGHDK and CDR2 SYGVNS. This CDR3 spans 12 amino acids. The DNA for the CDR3 is TGTGCCAGCAGTTTCCCTGGAGGAGAAGCTTTCTTT. Encoded protein: CASSFPGGEAFF.

The chain employs TRBV5-1 and TRBJ1-3; possible D gene TRBD1, 6 bases. The length of the CDR3 is 15 residues. Trimming took 1 base from V and 3 from J, leaving 11 bases between them. The germline CDR1 and CDR2 sequences are SGHRS and YFSETQ. The CDR3 region is CASSLTGGFGNTIYF. The CDR3 DNA follows: TGCGCCAGCAGCTTGACGGGGGGCTTTGGAAACACCATATATTTT.

This clone was observed once. The V call is TRBV4-3, the J call TRBJ1-6; D call uncertain. CDR1 and CDR2 from the germline V gene are LGHNA and YSLEER. The V gene lost 0 bases and the J gene lost 0 bases, with 9 bases spanning the gap. This CDR3 has 17 amino acids. The CDR3 is CASSQEARSSYNSPLHF. For the CDR3, the DNA is TGCGCCAGCAGCCAAGAGGCCCGGAGCTCCTATAATTCACCCCTCCACTTT.

The rearrangement joins TRBV4-1 to TRBJ1-2, with D hard to call. The CDR3 extends over 11 amino acids. The V end lost 4 bases, the J end lost 5 bases, and 5 bases lay between the germline ends. The germline CDR1 and CDR2 sequences are MGHRA and YSYEKL. In nucleotides, the CDR3 is TGCGCCAGCAGCCGGGATTATGGCTACACCTTC. Its translation is CASSRDYGYTF.

The chain recombines TRBV23-1 with TRBJ2-1; D is undetermined. TRBV23-1 is flagged as an ORF with uncertain function. This CDR3 is 17 amino acids long. V gave up 0 bases and J gave up 0 bases, with 12 bases separating them. CDR3 residues: CASSQSDIGSSYNEQFF. DNA for the CDR3: TGCGCCAGCAGTCAATCGGATATAGGTAGCTCCTACAATGAGCAGTTCTTC.

This chain connects TRBV6-1 to TRBJ1-1; TRBD1 aligns across 8 bases. The length of the CDR3 is 13 residues. The trim removed 7 bases at V and 7 bases at J, leaving 8 bases unmatched. Germline loops: CDR1 MNHNS, CDR2 SASEGT. The CDR3 sequence: CASTERQGIEAFF. DNA of the CDR3: TGTGCCAGCACGGAACGACAGGGGATTGAAGCTTTCTTT.